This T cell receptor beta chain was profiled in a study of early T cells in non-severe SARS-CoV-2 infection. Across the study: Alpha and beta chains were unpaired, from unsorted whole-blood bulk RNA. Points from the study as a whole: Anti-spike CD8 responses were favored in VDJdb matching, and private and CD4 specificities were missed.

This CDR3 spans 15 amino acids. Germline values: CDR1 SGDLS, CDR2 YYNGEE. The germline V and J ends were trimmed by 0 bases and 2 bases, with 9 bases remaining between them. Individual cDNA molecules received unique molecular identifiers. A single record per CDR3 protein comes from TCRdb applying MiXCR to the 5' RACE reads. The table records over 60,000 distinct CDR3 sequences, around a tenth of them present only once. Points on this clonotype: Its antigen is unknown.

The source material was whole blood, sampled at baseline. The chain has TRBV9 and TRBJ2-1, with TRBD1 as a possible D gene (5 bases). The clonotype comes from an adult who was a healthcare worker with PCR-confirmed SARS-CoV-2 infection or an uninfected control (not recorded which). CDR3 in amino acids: CASSVAGIAYNEQFF. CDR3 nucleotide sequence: TGTGCCAGCAGCGTAGCAGGGATTGCCTACAATGAGCAGTTCTTC.